This TCR beta chain was observed in a study of blood T cells in healthy people across ages (dated by TCRdb to 2014 to 2015). For the study in its entirety: In model experiments, roughly one uniquely barcoded TCR beta cDNA molecule per two T cells was captured by template switching. Using deep sequencing normalized with unique cDNA molecular identifiers, the study measured how TCR beta repertoire diversity changes with age. The donors were split into four age groups: young (average about 16 years), middle-aged (more than 35), aged (62) and long-lived (over 75). To avoid experimental bias, donors of different ages were randomly spread across the sequencing lanes. Two additional independent replicas of 1 million unique cDNA reads from the same blood draw were analyzed for two donors (one aged 18 to 30 and one aged 80 or older). Overall study outcomes, separate from this receptor: Since profiling was done on bulk unsorted PBMCs, naive and antigen-experienced compartments could not be conclusively compared. Estimates of total diversity based on one million sequenced T cells were considered lower bounds and underestimates. Compared with the aged group, more naive CD4+ T cells, fewer expanded clones and increased TCR diversity were shown by the long-lived group, suggesting age selection. Observed TCR beta diversity per million T cells fell roughly linearly with age, and a significant reduction was already apparent by age around 36. Donor CMV infection status was unknown, potentially confounding age-related changes in expanded clonotypes. There was a strong correlation between observed TCR beta diversity and the percentage of naive T cells measured by flow cytometry.

Donors were roughly 40 systemically healthy Caucasian individuals from Russia aged roughly 6 to 90 years. Approximately 9.7 milliliters of peripheral blood were drawn from each donor into EDTA-treated Vacutainer tubes. Ficoll-Paque density-gradient centrifugation was used to isolate PBMCs, with at least 6.5 million per sample. Total RNA, at least 6 micrograms per sample, was extracted from PBMCs with Trizol reagent. For every donor, flow cytometry on a PBMC aliquot measured the percentage of naive CD45RAhigh/CD27high T cells. From its cysteine to its phenylalanine, the CDR3 spans 14 amino acids. Just CDR3 DNA is preserved here, 42 bases in frame from base 1. Unmatched junction bases come to 6, with V trimmed by 4 bases and J by 4 bases. The germline V gene specifies SQVTM as CDR1 and ANQGSEA as CDR2. Library construction relied on 5' RACE. The sequencer was an Illumina HiSeq 2500. A second about 6 to 11 cycle PCR used a sample-barcoded 5' primer and a J-beta primer mix. Each TCR beta cDNA molecule received a unique molecular identifier from a template-switch 5' adaptor carrying 12 random nucleotides. At least 2.5 million CDR3-containing paired-end reads were obtained from each sample. The Mint cDNA synthesis kit, primed by a TRBC-specific oligonucleotide, was used to synthesize first-strand cDNA from all RNA. Following uracil-DNA glycosylase treatment, all cDNA underwent a first 18-cycle PCR with the universal primers M1SS and BC2_uni_R. Regarding the original processing steps: For normalization, 1 million high-quality reads, each with a distinct molecular identifier, were randomly selected from each sample. Reads with shared molecular identifiers were discarded instead of being binned into consensus sequences. MiTCR, with a Q25 quality threshold and the strictest error-elimination algorithm, was used for CDR3 identification, clonotype clustering and error correction. Lower-bound total TCR beta diversity was estimated with a nonparametric unseen species model using Euler transformation. The public reads were reanalyzed by TCRdb: fastp trimming at Q25, MiXCR alignment, in-frame beta chains only. CDR3 protein sequences are deduplicated, and each keeps its most common genes and DNA. TCRdb's processing, not the study's, gives the V and J calls here. The sample table shows just over 800,000 distinct CDR3 sequences, and 62% are seen once. About 30% of the sample is held by the ten biggest clonotypes.

Of note for this clonotype: Its antigen is unknown. The input lacks base qualities; no much larger clone sits a single base away.

Material: blood. The chain was built from TRBV29-1 and TRBJ2-3, with 9 bases in between that match TRBD1. The sequence came from a man between 25 and 39 years old in good health. The DNA is TGCAGCGTTGCGAGGACAGGGGTGGCAGATACGCAGTATTTT. Its product reads: CSVARTGVADTQYF.